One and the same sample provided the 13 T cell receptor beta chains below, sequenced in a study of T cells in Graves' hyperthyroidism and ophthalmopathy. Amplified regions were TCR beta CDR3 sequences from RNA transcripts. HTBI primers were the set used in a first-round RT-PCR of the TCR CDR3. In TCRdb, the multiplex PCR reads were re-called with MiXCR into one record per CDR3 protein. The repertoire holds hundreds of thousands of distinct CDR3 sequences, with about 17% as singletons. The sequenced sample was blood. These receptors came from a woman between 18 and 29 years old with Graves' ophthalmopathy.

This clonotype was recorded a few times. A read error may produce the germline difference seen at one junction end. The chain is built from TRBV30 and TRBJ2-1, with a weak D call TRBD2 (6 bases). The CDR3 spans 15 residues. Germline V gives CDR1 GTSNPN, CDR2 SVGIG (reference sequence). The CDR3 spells CAWNFLARGNNEQLF. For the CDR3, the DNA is TGTGCCTGGAACTTCCTAGCGAGAGGGAATAATGAGCAGCTCTTC.

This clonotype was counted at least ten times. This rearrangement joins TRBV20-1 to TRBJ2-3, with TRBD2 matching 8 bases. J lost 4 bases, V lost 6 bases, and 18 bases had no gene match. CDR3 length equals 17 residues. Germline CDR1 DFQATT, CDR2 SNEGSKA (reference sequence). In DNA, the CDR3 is TGCAGTGCCTCAAAACCCGGGGGGGGCGTTAAAGCAGATACGCAGTATTTT. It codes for CSASKPGGGVKADTQYF.

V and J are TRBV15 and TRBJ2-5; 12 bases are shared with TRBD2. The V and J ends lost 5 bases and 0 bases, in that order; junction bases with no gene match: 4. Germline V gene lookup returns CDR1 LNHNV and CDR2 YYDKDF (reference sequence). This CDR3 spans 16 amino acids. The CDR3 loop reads CATSQGLAGYQETQYF. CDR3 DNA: TGTGCCACCAGCCAGGGACTAGCGGGCTACCAAGAGACCCAGTACTTC.

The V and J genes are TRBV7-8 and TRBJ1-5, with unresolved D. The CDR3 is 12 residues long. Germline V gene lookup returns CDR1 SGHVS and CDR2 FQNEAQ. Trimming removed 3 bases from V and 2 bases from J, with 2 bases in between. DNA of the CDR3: TGTGCCAGCAGCTTTGGCAATCAGCCCCAGCATTTT. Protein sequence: CASSFGNQPQHF.

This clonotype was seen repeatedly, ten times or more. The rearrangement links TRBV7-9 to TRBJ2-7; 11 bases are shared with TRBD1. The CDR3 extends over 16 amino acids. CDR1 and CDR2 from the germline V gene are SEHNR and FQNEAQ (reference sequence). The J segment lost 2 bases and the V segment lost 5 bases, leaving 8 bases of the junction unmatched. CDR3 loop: CASSREDRGPTYEQYF. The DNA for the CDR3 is TGTGCCAGCAGCCGAGAGGACAGGGGGCCTACCTACGAGCAGTACTTC.

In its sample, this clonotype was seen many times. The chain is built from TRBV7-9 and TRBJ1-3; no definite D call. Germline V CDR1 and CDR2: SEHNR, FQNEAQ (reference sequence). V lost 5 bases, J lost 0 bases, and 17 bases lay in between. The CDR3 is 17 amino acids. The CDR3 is CASSQMSGPSSGNTIYF. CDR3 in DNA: TGTGCCAGCAGCCAAATGTCCGGGCCGAGCTCTGGAAACACCATATATTTT.

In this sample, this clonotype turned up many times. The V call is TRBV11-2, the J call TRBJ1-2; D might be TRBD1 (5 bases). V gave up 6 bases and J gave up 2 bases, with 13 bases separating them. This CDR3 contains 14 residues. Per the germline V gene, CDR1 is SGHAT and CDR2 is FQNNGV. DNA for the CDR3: TGTGCCAGCAGTTCAGTGAAGGGGAACTATGGCTACACCTTC. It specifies CASSSVKGNYGYTF.

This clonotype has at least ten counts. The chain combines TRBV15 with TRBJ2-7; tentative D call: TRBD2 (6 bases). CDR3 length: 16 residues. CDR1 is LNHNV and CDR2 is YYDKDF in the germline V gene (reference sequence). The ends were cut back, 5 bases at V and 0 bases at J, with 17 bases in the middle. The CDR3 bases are TGTGCCACCAGCCGCCGGATTAGCGGAAGCTCCTACGAGCAGTACTTC. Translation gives CATSRRISGSSYEQYF.

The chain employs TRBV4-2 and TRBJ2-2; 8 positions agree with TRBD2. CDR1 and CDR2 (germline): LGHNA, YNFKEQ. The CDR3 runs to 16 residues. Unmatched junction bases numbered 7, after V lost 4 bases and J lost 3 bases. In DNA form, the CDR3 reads TGTGCCAGCAGCCTTGAAGCGGGGGACCACACCGGGGAGCTGTTTTTT. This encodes CASSLEAGDHTGELFF.

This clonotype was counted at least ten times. The CDR3 DNA reads as TGTGCCAGCAGCCAAGATCTTGGCAGGGGCCTTGACGAGCAGTACTTC. Translating it yields CASSQDLGRGLDEQYF. The V call is TRBV3-1, the J call TRBJ2-7, with D possibly TRBD1 on 6 matching bases. The germline gives CDR1 LGHDT, CDR2 YNNKEL (reference sequence). Deletions cut 0 bases from V and 5 bases from J, with 17 bases between. This CDR3 comprises 16 residues.

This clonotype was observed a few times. The CDR3 DNA is TGTGCCAGTAGTATAGATCTAGGGATCGGGAACAAACAGCCCCAGCATTTT. Protein sequence: CASSIDLGIGNKQPQHF. The chain has TRBV19 and TRBJ1-5; D remains unclear. This CDR3 spans 17 amino acids. The V end was cut by 0 bases, the J end by 7 bases, with 19 bases between. CDR1 is LNHDA, CDR2 SQIVND, per germline (reference sequence).

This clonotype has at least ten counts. The CDR3 nucleotides read TGCAGTGCTAGAGATCTGGGCGGGGGCCCATACAATGAGCAGTTCTTC. Translating it yields CSARDLGGGPYNEQFF. This chain uses TRBV20-1 with TRBJ2-1, with D possibly TRBD2 on 7 matching bases. This CDR3 is 16 amino acids long. V lost 0 bases and J lost 4, with 16 bases in between. Germline-derived CDR1 and CDR2 are DFQATT and SNEGSKA (reference sequence).

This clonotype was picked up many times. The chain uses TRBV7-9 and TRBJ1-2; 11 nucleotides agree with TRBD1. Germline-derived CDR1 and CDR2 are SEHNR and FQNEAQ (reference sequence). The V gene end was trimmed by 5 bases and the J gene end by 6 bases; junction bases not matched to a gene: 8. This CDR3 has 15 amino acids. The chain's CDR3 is CASSPGTGGVNGYTF. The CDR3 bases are TGTGCCAGCAGCCCTGGGACAGGGGGTGTGAATGGCTACACCTTC.